This T cell receptor (beta chain) was captured by sequencing in a study of blood T cells in healthy people across ages (dated by TCRdb to between 2014 and 2017). With respect to the entire study: In model experiments, roughly one uniquely barcoded TCR beta cDNA molecule per two T cells was captured by template switching. Age-related changes in TCR beta repertoire diversity were measured in the study by deep sequencing normalized with unique cDNA molecular identifiers. Donors were grouped into four age groups: young (average approximately 15 years), middle-aged (over 35), aged (approximately 58) and long-lived (roughly 80). To avoid experimental bias, donors of different ages were spread randomly across the sequencing lanes. Two additional independent replicas of 1 million unique cDNA reads from the same blood draw were analyzed for two donors (one aged 18 to 30 and one aged 80 or older). The paper's findings and limits, for the study overall: A strong correlation was found between observed TCR beta diversity and the percentage of naive T cells measured by flow cytometry. Estimates of total diversity from one million sequenced T cells were regarded as lower bounds and underestimates. Because the CMV infection status of the donors was unknown, age-related changes in expanded clonotypes may potentially have been confounded. As age increased, observed TCR beta diversity per million T cells dropped in a roughly linear way, and a significant reduction was already evident by age about 40. Compared with the aged group, the long-lived group had more naive CD4+ T cells, fewer expanded clones and increased TCR diversity, a pattern suggesting age selection. Bulk unsorted PBMC profiling prevented conclusive comparison of naive and antigen-experienced compartments.

Library preparation was by 5' RACE. Sequencing was carried out with an Illumina HiSeq 2500. The second PCR ran for roughly 7 to 12 cycles and used a J-beta primer mix along with a sample-barcoded 5' primer. A template-switch 5' adaptor carrying 12 random nucleotides introduced a unique molecular identifier onto each TCR beta cDNA molecule. Each sample yielded at least 3 million CDR3-containing paired-end reads. The Mint cDNA synthesis kit, primed by a TRBC-specific oligonucleotide, was used to synthesize first-strand cDNA from all RNA. Following uracil-DNA glycosylase treatment, a first 18-cycle PCR with universal primers M1SS and BC2_uni_R was performed on all cDNA. Under the source paper's analysis protocol: For normalization, 1 million high-quality reads were randomly selected from each sample, with every read carrying a distinct molecular identifier. Reads sharing molecular identifiers were discarded rather than binned into consensus sequences. CDR3 identification, clonotype clustering and error correction used MiTCR with a Q25 quality threshold and the strictest error-elimination algorithm. Lower-bound total TCR beta diversity was estimated with a nonparametric unseen species model using Euler transformation. The public reads were reanalyzed by TCRdb: fastp trimming at Q25, MiXCR alignment, in-frame beta chains only. Every distinct CDR3 protein forms one entry, paired with its most common genes and DNA. TCRdb, not the authors, supplied the V and J calls. Here the sample has 1.5 million to 2 million distinct CDR3 sequences; 30% to 40% occur a single time. The ten largest clones add up to about 10% of the sample.

Looking up the germline V gene (reference sequence) yields CDR1 LNHNV and CDR2 YYDKDF. The CDR3 numbers 15 residues from cysteine through phenylalanine. The sequence is cut down to CDR3 DNA, 45 bases in frame from base 1. Concerning this clonotype: What this receptor recognizes is not known. The junction does not match germline at one end; this may be a read error.

The donors were roughly 39 Caucasian individuals from Russia, aged 6 to 90 years, who were systemically healthy. Each donor gave 8 to 10 milliliters of peripheral blood, drawn into EDTA-treated Vacutainer tubes. Ficoll-Paque density-gradient centrifugation was used to isolate PBMCs, with at least 6 million obtained per sample. Trizol reagent was used to extract total RNA from PBMCs, with at least 6 micrograms per sample. Naive CD45RAhigh/CD27high T cell percentages were measured by flow cytometry on a PBMC aliquot from every donor. Here the chain combines TRBV15 and TRBJ1-2, with the D gene not confidently named. The clonotype comes from a woman aged 25 to 39 in good health. Sample: blood. The CDR3 sequence is CATSMRLLANYDYTF. The sequenced DNA is TGTGCCACCAGCATGCGGTTGTTAGCTAACTATGACTACACCTTC.